The 15 T cell receptor beta chains given below trace back to one sample, sequenced in a study of T cells in Graves' hyperthyroidism and ophthalmopathy. The investigators amplified TCR beta CDR3 regions from RNA transcripts. First-round RT-PCR of the TCR CDR3 relied on the HTBI primer set. Via MiXCR, TCRdb re-called the multiplex PCR reads, giving one row per CDR3 protein. The sample carries hundreds of thousands of distinct CDR3 sequences, 38% recorded once. Sequencing was performed on blood. All receptors derive from a man between 18 and 29 years old with Graves' hyperthyroidism.

The chain employs TRBV7-9 and TRBJ1-5; TRBD1 is a possible D gene (5 bases). This CDR3 region has 14 residues. Germline CDR1 and CDR2: SEHNR and FQNEAQ (reference sequence). The V end lost 5 bases, the J end lost 7 bases, and 15 bases lay between the germline ends. The CDR3 DNA reads TGTGCCAGCAGCCCACTTCTGGGGGACCAGCCCCAGCATTTT. This sequence encodes CASSPLLGDQPQHF.

A single count supports this clonotype. The chain couples TRBV15 to TRBJ2-7, with a possible D match to TRBD2 (6 bases). Germline loops: CDR1 LNHNV, CDR2 YYDKDF (reference sequence). The V gene lost 9 bases and the J gene lost 3 bases, with 18 bases spanning the gap. CDR3 length equals 14 residues. Here the CDR3 DNA reads TGTGCCACACGGCGGGCTAGCGAGATCTACGAGCAGTACTTC. Protein product: CATRRASEIYEQYF.

V gene TRBV29-1 combines with J gene TRBJ1-1; D is perhaps TRBD1 (6 bases). V gave up 6 bases and J gave up 8 bases, with 10 bases separating them. The length of the CDR3 is 10 residues. Germline V lookup: CDR1 SQVTM, CDR2 ANQGSEA. The CDR3 region is CSVVDREAFF. In DNA form, the CDR3 reads TGCAGCGTAGTGGACAGAGAAGCTTTCTTT.

The chain joins TRBV12-3 or TRBV12-4 to TRBJ1-1, with D unresolved. The CDR3 is 14 amino acids. V lost 6 bases and J lost 4, with 15 bases in between. DNA for the CDR3: TGTGCCAGCAGCCAGAGGACCAGGCCCACTGAAGCTTTCTTT. This codes for CASSQRTRPTEAFF.

This clonotype has just a few counts. V is TRBV6-5 and J is TRBJ2-2; 7 bases map to TRBD2. Germline V gives CDR1 MNHEY, CDR2 SVGAGI. This CDR3 has 13 amino acids. V lost 10 bases and J lost 5; bases outside the gene matches: 7. The CDR3 nucleotides are TGTGCCACCGGACTAGTAGGGACCGGGGAGCTGTTTTTT. Translating it yields CATGLVGTGELFF.

The chain is built from TRBV29-1 and TRBJ1-1; 7 bases are shared with TRBD1. CDR1 is SQVTM and CDR2 is ANQGSEA in the germline V gene. Germline trimming cut 8 bases from V and 1 base from J; bases unmatched to any gene: 4. This CDR3 has 12 residues. The CDR3 loop is CSPGTANTEAFF. CDR3 sequence (DNA): TGCAGCCCCGGGACAGCGAACACTGAAGCTTTCTTT.

This clonotype was counted ten times or more. The rearrangement links TRBV19 to TRBJ1-6; weak D call: TRBD1 (5 bases). Germline loops: CDR1 LNHDA, CDR2 SQIVND (reference sequence). V shed 9 bases and J shed 10 bases, with 22 bases lying between them. The CDR3 extends over 15 amino acids. The DNA of the CDR3 is TGTGCCAGCGCGATAGACAGCGGACCGAGGTCACCCCTCCACTTT. Amino acids: CASAIDSGPRSPLHF.

This chain connects TRBV7-3 to TRBJ1-1; D uncertain. The ends were cut back, 5 bases at V and 7 bases at J, with 17 bases in the middle. CDR1 is SGHTA and CDR2 is FQGTGA in the germline V gene. This CDR3 comprises 14 residues. The CDR3 protein is CASSHPTGFHEAFF. The CDR3 bases are TGTGCCAGCAGCCATCCAACCGGGTTTCATGAAGCTTTCTTT.

This clonotype was seen a few times. V is TRBV7-3 and J is TRBJ2-7; 8 bases are shared with TRBD1. The CDR3 length is 15 residues. The germline CDR1 and CDR2 sequences are SGHTA and FQGTGA. Losses at the gene ends were 5 bases for V and 2 bases for J; bases not matched to a gene: 8. In DNA, the CDR3 is TGTGCCAGCAGCCCTGACAGGGGTAAGCCCTACGAGCAGTACTTC. This codes for CASSPDRGKPYEQYF.

In its sample, this clonotype was seen many times. V is TRBV29-1 and J is TRBJ1-4, with D unclear. V lost 7 bases and J 8 bases, leaving 14 bases between the germline ends. The CDR3 spans 12 residues. Germline lookup yields CDR1 SQVTM and CDR2 ANQGSEA. The CDR3 region is CSARKGGEKLFF. CDR3 nucleotides: TGCAGCGCTCGTAAGGGAGGCGAAAAACTGTTTTTT.

V and J are TRBV2 and TRBJ1-2; 8 nucleotides agree with TRBD1. CDR1 is SNHLY, CDR2 FYNNEI, per germline. Germline trimming cut 5 bases from V and 4 bases from J; bases unmatched to any gene: 15. The length of the CDR3 is 17 residues. CDR3 region: CASSLIGQGILFYGYTF. The DNA of the CDR3 is TGTGCCAGCAGTCTCATTGGACAGGGAATACTTTTCTATGGCTACACCTTC.

A few counts support this clonotype. The genes are TRBV5-1 and TRBJ2-2, with D tentatively TRBD1 (8 bases). The CDR3 totals 15 residues. V lost 4 bases and J lost 7, with 17 bases in between. CDR1 is SGHRS and CDR2 is YFSETQ in the germline V gene. The chain's CDR3 is CASSPLTGEGGELFF. The CDR3 DNA sequence: TGCGCCAGCAGCCCCTTGACAGGGGAGGGCGGGGAGCTGTTTTTT.

This clonotype was detected many times. The chain has TRBV10-2 and TRBJ2-7; TRBD1 aligns across 9 bases. Looked up from germline, CDR1 is WSHSY and CDR2 is SAAADI. There are 14 residues in the CDR3. V dropped 7 bases and J dropped 2; count of bases not matched to a gene: 6. CDR3 sequence: CASIRQGGAYEQYF. CDR3 DNA sequence: TGCGCCAGCATCAGACAGGGGGGTGCCTACGAGCAGTACTTC.

Worth noting for this clonotype: This sequence may be a read error, since a much larger clone differs from it by one base. The chain employs TRBV7-7 and TRBJ1-6; possibly TRBD1 for D (5 bases). The CDR3 runs to 18 residues. Germline V CDR1 and CDR2: SSHAT, FNYEAQ (reference sequence). The chain's CDR3 is CASSIGAAGGLYNSPLHF. CDR3 DNA sequence: TGTGCTAGCAGCATAGGGGCCGCGGGCGGACTTTATAATTCACCCCTCCACTTT.

Many counts were recorded for this clonotype. This chain uses TRBV29-1 with TRBJ1-2; D not resolved. The CDR3 runs 11 residues. V gave up 6 bases and J gave up 5 bases, with 10 bases separating them. Germline values: CDR1 SQVTM, CDR2 ANQGSEA. CDR3 nucleotide sequence: TGCAGCGTAGAGAAGGATTATGGCTACACCTTC. Translating it yields CSVEKDYGYTF.